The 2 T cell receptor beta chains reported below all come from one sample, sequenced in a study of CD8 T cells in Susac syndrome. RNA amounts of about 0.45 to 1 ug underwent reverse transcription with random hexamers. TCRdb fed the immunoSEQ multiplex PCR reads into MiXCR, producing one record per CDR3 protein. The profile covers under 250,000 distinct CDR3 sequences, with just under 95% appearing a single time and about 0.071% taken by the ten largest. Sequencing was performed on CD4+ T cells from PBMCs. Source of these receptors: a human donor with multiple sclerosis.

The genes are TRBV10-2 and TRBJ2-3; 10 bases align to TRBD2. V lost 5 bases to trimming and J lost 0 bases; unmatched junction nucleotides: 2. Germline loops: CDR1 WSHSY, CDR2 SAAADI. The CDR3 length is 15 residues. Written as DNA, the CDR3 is TGCGCCAGCAGTAGCGGGGGGGATAGCACAGATACGCAGTATTTT. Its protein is CASSSGGDSTDTQYF.

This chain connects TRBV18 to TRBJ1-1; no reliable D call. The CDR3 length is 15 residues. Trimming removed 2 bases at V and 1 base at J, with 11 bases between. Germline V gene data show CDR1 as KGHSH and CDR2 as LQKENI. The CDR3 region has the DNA TGTGCCAGCTCACCAATAGAGACGGCGAACACTGAAGCTTTCTTT. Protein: CASSPIETANTEAFF.